Sequencing of this T cell receptor (beta chain) was carried out in a study of cytomegalovirus exposure and HLA in healthy donors. Germline V CDR1 and CDR2: LNHNV, YYDKDF (reference sequence). V lost 0 bases and J 4 bases, leaving 7 bases between the germline ends. The CDR3 has 14 residues. The PCR made use of 60 Vbeta and 13 Jbeta primers. The data were produced by immunoSEQ multiplex PCR, yet TCRdb's version contains in-frame clones alone and is incomplete. The sample consists of 150,000 to 200,000 clones, around four fifths of them appearing once. The genes are TRBV15 and TRBJ1-5; the D is unclear. The sequenced sample consisted of PBMCs. This TCR derives from a man aged 40-55 years in good health and CMV-seropositive. This chain's CDR3 is CATSRDRRNQPQHF. CDR3 DNA sequence: TGTGCCACCAGCAGAGATAGGAGGAATCAGCCCCAGCATTTT.